This T cell receptor beta chain was retrieved from a study of blood T cell repertoires in COVID-19. Assay: immunoSEQ multiplex PCR; the TCRdb copy retains only in-frame clones and omits some. The data contain 220,000 or so clones, more than 80% of them singletons. The V and J ends lost 0 bases and 5 bases respectively, with 10 bases between them. CDR1 is MNHEY, CDR2 SVGAGI, per germline. CDR3 length: 14 residues. Sequenced input: PBMCs or T cells enriched from blood (not recorded which). The V and J genes are TRBV6-5 and TRBJ1-1; D not resolved. This sequence was found in a man aged 50-59 years who had been exposed to COVID-19. CDR3 residues: CASSYSGGETEAFF. For the CDR3, the DNA is TGTGCCAGCAGTTACTCGGGCGGGGAGACTGAAGCTTTCTTT.